Shown below are 13 T cell receptor beta chains from a single sample sequenced in a study of monozygotic twins with inflammatory bowel disease. TCRdb reanalyzed the 5' RACE reads and collapses them to one entry per CDR3 protein, without DNA. The specimen's table records some 150,000 distinct CDR3 sequences. Sequencing used blood. The source of these receptors is a human donor with ulcerative colitis or Crohn's disease, or a healthy co-twin of an affected twin (not recorded which).

V usage is TRBV7-2 and J usage is TRBJ2-1. The germline CDR1 and CDR2 sequences are SGHTA and FQGNSA. The CDR3 covers 13 residues. Here the CDR3 reads CASSLARYNEQFF.

The V and J genes are TRBV11-2 and TRBJ2-2. Germline V gene lookup returns CDR1 SGHAT and CDR2 FQNNGV. CDR3 length equals 13 residues. The chain's CDR3 is CASSLARIGELFF.

The J gene is TRBJ2-3, the V gene TRBV7-2; TCRdb reports TRBD2, a call that lacks DNA to check it against. The CDR3 is 16 residues long. Germline CDR1 and CDR2: SGHTA and FQGNSA. CDR3 sequence: CASSLRSGRGSDTQYF.

The genes are TRBV5-4 and TRBJ2-5; the TCRdb D gene call, TRBD1, has no DNA to confirm it. Germline CDR1 SGHNT, CDR2 YYREEE (reference sequence). The CDR3 is made up of 16 amino acids. The CDR3 region is CASSFSLSGHQETQYF.

The rearrangement links TRBV5-1 to TRBJ1-5; TCRdb's D gene call, TRBD1, goes unchecked for lack of DNA. CDR3 length equals 16 residues. Germline lookup yields CDR1 SGHRS and CDR2 YFSETQ. CDR3 amino acids: CASSLGTGGSNQPQHF.

The rearrangement uses TRBV11-2 and TRBJ2-7; TCRdb's D call, TRBD1, is unchecked because there is no DNA. CDR1 is SGHAT, CDR2 FQNNGV, per germline. The CDR3 contains 18 residues. The CDR3 spells CASSLRGQGEAYRYEQYF. Supplemented by reference TRBV11-2 and TRBJ2-7, the full variable domain reads EAGVAQSPRYKIIEKRQSVAFWCNPISGHATLYWYQQILGQGPKLLIQFQNNGVVDDSQLPKDRFSAERLKGVDSTLKIQPAKLEDSAVYLCASSLRGQGEAYRYEQYFGPGTRLTVT.

The CDR3 reads CSFKFGTSRSSYNEQFF. V is TRBV29-1 and J is TRBJ2-1; TCRdb picks TRBD2, but there is no DNA to check that call. CDR3 size: 17 residues. Germline V gene data show CDR1 as SQVTM and CDR2 as ANQGSEA.

V usage is TRBV7-9 and J usage is TRBJ2-3; checking the TCRdb D call of TRBD2 is not possible without DNA. The CDR3 runs to 14 residues. Germline CDR1 SEHNR, CDR2 FQNEAQ (reference sequence). The CDR3 loop reads CASSLAEAPDTQYF.

This chain uses TRBV20-1 with TRBJ2-7; TCRdb gives TRBD1 as the D gene, but with no DNA this cannot be confirmed. The CDR3 is made up of 13 amino acids. CDR1 is DFQATT, CDR2 SNEGSKA, per germline (reference sequence). Here the CDR3 reads CSARGDSFYEQYF.

The chain recombines TRBV3-1 with TRBJ2-7; there is no DNA to check the TCRdb D call of TRBD1. The CDR3 spans 15 residues. Germline CDR1 LGHDT, CDR2 YNNKEL (reference sequence). The CDR3 here is CASSQEGTGSYEQYF.

The chain links TRBV5-1 to TRBJ2-5; TCRdb names TRBD1, which stays unverified in the absence of DNA. CDR3 length: 17 residues. Germline CDR1 SGHRS, CDR2 YFSETQ. This CDR3 reads CASSLEGTGARQETQYF.

The chain is built from TRBV28 and TRBJ2-5; TCRdb selects TRBD1, and the lack of DNA leaves this call unchecked. This CDR3 comprises 15 residues. Per germline, CDR1 MDHEN and CDR2 SYDVKM. The CDR3 loop is CASSFGADRQETQYF.

This chain links TRBV5-8 with TRBJ1-2. The CDR3 consists of 15 residues. Germline V gene sequence: CDR1 SGHTS, CDR2 YDEGEE. This CDR3 is CASSLALAAIYGYTF.